This T cell receptor (beta chain) was captured in a study of T cell responses to AZD1222 COVID-19 vaccine. Study-wide points: At 160-218 and 743-854, vaccine-associated CD4 TCRs were dominant, and they spanned spike. The study identified only five to seven AZD1222 recipients as seropositive at baseline. Repertoires in all cases were sampled only once the peak T cell response had passed.

Points on this clone: Its cognate antigen is unknown.

Libraries were prepared by immunoSEQ multiplex PCR; TCRdb keeps only in-frame clonotypes and omits some of them. The data contain 150,000 to 170,000 clones, around 85% of them singletons. CDR3 length equals 12 residues. Germline CDR1 SEHNR, CDR2 FQNEAQ (reference sequence). Trimming took off 4 bases at V and 7 bases at J, with 7 bases between the two ends. Sequenced material: peripheral blood, taken on day 0 of MenACWY control vaccination. The chain carries TRBV7-9 and TRBJ2-2; D gene ambiguous. The TCR originated in an adult in good health. The CDR3 sequence: CASSSPFGELFF. The CDR3 DNA sequence: TGTGCCAGCAGCTCACCTTTCGGGGAGCTGTTTTTT.